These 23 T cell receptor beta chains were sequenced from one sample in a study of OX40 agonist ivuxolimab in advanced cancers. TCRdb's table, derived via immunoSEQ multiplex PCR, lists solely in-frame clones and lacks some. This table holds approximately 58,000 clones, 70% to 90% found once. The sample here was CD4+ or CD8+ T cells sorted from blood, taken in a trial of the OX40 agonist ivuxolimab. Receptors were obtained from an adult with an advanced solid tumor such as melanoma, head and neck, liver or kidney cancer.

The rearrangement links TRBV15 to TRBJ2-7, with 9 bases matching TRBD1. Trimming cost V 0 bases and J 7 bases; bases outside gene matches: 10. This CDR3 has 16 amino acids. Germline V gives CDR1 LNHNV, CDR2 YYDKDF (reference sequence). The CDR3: CATSREGERDRDEQYF. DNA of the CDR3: TGTGCCACCAGCAGAGAGGGGGAGAGGGACAGGGATGAGCAGTACTTC.

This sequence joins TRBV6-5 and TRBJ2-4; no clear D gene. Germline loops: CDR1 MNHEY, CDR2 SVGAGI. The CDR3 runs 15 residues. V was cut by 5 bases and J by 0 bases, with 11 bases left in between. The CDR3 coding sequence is TGTGCCAGCAGTACCCTAAGGGAAGCCAAAAACATTCAGTACTTC. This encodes CASSTLREAKNIQYF.

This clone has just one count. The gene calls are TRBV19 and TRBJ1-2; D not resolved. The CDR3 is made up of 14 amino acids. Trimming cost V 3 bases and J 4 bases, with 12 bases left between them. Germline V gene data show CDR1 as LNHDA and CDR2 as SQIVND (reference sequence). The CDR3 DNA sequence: TGTGCCAGTAGTATTCCAGGAAAATCCTATGGCTACACCTTC. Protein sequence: CASSIPGKSYGYTF.

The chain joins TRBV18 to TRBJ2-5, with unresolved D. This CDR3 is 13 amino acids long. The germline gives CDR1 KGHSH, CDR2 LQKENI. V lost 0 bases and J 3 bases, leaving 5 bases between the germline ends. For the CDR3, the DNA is TGTGCCAGCTCACCACCCAGCGAAGAGACCCAGTACTTC. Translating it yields CASSPPSEETQYF.

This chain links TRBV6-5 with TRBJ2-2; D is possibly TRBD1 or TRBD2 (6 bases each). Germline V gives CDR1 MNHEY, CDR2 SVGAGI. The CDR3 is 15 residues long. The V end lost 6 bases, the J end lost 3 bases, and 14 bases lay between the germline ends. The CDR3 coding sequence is TGTGCCAGCAGCCCCACGGGGGCGGACACCGGGGAGCTGTTTTTT. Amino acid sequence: CASSPTGADTGELFF.

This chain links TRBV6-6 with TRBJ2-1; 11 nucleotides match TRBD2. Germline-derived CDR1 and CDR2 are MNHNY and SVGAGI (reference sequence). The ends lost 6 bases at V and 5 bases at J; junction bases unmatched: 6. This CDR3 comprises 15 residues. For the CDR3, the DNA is TGTGCCAGCAGCCCCGGGACTAGCGGCCACAATGAGCAGTTCTTC. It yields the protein CASSPGTSGHNEQFF.

CDR3 bases: TGCGCCAGCAGCCCGAATGCCGGGACGGTCTCCTACGAGCAGTACTTC. It is translated as CASSPNAGTVSYEQYF. The genes are TRBV5-1 and TRBJ2-7, with D perhaps given as TRBD1 or TRBD2 (5 bases each). Germline-derived CDR1 and CDR2 are SGHRS and YFSETQ. This CDR3 region has 16 residues. Trimming took off 4 bases at V and 0 bases at J, with 17 bases between the two ends. Based on the CDR3 plus reference TRBV5-1 and TRBJ2-7, the full variable domain is KAGVTQTPRYLIKTRGQQVTLSCSPISGHRSVSWYQQTPGQGLQFLFEYFSETQRNKGNFPGRFSGRQFSNSRSEMNVSTLELGDSALYLCASSPNAGTVSYEQYFGPGTRLTVT.

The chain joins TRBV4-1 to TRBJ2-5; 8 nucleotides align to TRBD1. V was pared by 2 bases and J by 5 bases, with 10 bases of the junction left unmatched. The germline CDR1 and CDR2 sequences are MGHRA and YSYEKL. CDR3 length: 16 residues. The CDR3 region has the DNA TGCGCCAGCAGCCAATGGCAGGGGGCAACGGGGGAGACCCAGTACTTC. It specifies CASSQWQGATGETQYF.

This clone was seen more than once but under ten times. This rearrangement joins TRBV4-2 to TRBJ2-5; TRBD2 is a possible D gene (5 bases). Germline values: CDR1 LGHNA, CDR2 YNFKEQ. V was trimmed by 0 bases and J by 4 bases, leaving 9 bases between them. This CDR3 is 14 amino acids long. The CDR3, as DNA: TGTGCCAGCAGCCAAGATTCCGGAGGAGAGACCCAGTACTTC. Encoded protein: CASSQDSGGETQYF.

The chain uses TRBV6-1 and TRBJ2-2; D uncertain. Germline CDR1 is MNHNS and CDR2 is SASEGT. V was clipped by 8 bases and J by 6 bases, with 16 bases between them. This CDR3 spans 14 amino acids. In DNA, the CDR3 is TGTGCCAGCGGGATCGGGCCAGGACCCGGGGAGCTGTTTTTT. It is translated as CASGIGPGPGELFF.

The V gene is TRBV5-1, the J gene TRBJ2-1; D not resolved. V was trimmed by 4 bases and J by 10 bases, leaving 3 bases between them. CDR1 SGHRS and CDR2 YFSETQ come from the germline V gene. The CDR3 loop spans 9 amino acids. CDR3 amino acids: CASSLEQFF. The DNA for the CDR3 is TGCGCCAGCAGCCTGGAGCAGTTCTTC.

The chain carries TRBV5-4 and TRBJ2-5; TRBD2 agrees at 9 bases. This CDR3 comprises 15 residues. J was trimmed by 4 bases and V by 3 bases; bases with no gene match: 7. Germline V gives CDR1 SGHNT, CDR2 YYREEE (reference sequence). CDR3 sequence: CASSWGGGAGETQYF. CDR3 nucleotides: TGTGCCAGCAGCTGGGGCGGGGGGGCCGGAGAGACCCAGTACTTC. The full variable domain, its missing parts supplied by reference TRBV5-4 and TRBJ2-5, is ETGVTQSPTHLIKTRGQQVTLRCSSQSGHNTVSWYQQALGQGPQFIFQYYREEENGRGNFPPRFSGLQFPNYSSELNVNALELDDSALYLCASSWGGGAGETQYFGPGTRLLVL.

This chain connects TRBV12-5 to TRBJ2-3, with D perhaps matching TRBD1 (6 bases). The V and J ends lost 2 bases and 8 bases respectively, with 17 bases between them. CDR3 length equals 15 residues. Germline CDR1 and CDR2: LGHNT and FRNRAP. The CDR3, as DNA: TGTGCTAGTGGTTTGCGGGACAACCTACACGGTACGCAGTATTTT. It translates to CASGLRDNLHGTQYF.

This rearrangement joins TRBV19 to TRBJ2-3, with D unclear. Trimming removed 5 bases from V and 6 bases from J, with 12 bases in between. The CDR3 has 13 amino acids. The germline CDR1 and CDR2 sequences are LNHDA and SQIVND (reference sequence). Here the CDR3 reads CASSAAGGDTQYF. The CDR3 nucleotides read TGTGCCAGTAGTGCCGCCGGTGGGGATACGCAGTATTTT.

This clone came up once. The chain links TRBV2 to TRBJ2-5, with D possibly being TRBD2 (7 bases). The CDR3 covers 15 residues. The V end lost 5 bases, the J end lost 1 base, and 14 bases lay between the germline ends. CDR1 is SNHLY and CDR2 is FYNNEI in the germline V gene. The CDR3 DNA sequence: TGTGCCAGCAGTCGCCTCGGGGGGCCCCAAGAGACCCAGTACTTC. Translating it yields CASSRLGGPQETQYF.

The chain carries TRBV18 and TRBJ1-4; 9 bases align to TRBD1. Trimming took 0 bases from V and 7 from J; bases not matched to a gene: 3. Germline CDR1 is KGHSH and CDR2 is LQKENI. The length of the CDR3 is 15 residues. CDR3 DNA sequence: TGTGCCAGCTCACCACCGGGACAGGGTTTTGAAAAACTGTTTTTT. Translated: CASSPPGQGFEKLFF.

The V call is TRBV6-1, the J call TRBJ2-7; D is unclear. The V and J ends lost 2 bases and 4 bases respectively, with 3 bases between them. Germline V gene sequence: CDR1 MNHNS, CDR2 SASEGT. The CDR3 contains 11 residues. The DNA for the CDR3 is TGTGCCAGCAGTGAAATGTACGAGCAGTACTTC. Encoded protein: CASSEMYEQYF.

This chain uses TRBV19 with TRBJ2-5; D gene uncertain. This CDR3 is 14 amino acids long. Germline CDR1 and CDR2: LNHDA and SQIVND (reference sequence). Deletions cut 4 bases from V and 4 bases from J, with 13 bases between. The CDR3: CASSTTRTGETQYF. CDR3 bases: TGTGCCAGTAGTACCACCAGGACCGGAGAGACCCAGTACTTC.

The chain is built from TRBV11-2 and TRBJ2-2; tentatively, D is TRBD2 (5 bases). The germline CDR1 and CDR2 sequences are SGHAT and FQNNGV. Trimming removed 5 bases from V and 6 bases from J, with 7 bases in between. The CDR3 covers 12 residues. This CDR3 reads CASSKGAGELFF. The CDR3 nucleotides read TGTGCCAGCAGCAAGGGAGCCGGGGAGCTGTTTTTT.

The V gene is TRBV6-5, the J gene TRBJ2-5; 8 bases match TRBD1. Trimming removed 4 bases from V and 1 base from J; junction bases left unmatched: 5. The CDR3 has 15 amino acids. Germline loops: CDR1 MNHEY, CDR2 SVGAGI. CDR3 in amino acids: CASSSYTGGQETQYF. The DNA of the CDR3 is TGTGCCAGCAGTTCCTACACAGGGGGCCAAGAGACCCAGTACTTC.

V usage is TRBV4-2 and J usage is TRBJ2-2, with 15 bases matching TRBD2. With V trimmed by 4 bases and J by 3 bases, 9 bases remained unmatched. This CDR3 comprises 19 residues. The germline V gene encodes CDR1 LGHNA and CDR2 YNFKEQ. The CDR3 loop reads CASSPSGLAGGPDTGELFF. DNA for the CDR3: TGTGCCAGCAGCCCTTCCGGACTAGCGGGGGGGCCGGACACCGGGGAGCTGTTTTTT.

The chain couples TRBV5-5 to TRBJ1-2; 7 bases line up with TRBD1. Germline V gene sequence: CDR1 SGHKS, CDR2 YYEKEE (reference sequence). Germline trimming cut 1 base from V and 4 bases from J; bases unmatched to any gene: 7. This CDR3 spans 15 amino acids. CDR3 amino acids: CASSLSAGGTYGYTF. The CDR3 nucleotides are TGTGCCAGCAGCTTGTCAGCAGGGGGAACCTATGGCTACACCTTC.

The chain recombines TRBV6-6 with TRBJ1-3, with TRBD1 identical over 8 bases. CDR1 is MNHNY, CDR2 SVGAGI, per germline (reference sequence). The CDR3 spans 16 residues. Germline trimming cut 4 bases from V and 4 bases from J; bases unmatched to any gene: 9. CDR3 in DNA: TGTGCCAGCAGTTCAGGAACCGGACAGGGCGGAAACACCATATATTTT. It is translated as CASSSGTGQGGNTIYF.